This passage covers 3 T cell receptor beta chains from one sample sequenced in a study of regulatory T cells in long-lasting Graves disease. The time point: newly diagnosed GD, antithyroid drugs for less than 3 months. Construction of the TCR library relied on RNA isolated from PBMCs. Building of the TCR beta libraries involved iRepertoire HTBI primers and Arm-PCR of CDR3 regions. TCRdb re-analysed the multiplex PCR reads in MiXCR, keeping a single row per CDR3 protein. The data show 550,000 to 600,000 distinct CDR3 sequences, approximately 16% seen once. Another study also made use of these data, one on T cells in Graves' hyperthyroidism and ophthalmopathy.

Source: peripheral blood mononuclear cells (PBMCs), taken at new diagnosis, from a patient treated with antithyroid drugs. The receptors were gathered from a man aged 18 to 30 with Graves disease.

Many counts were recorded for this clonotype. The rearrangement links TRBV20-1 to TRBJ2-7, with TRBD2 identical over 10 bases. After removal of 1 base from V and 3 bases from J, the junction contained 6 bases not matched to a gene. The CDR3 is made up of 15 amino acids. Per germline, CDR1 DFQATT and CDR2 SNEGSKA (reference sequence). CDR3 amino acids: CSARVGAGGGYEQYF. CDR3 sequence (DNA): TGCAGTGCTAGAGTTGGAGCGGGAGGGGGCTACGAGCAGTACTTC.

At least ten counts were recorded for this clonotype. This rearrangement joins TRBV6-2 or TRBV6-3 to TRBJ2-5; 8 positions match TRBD1. V shed 2 bases, J shed 5 bases, and the junction held 7 bases outside the gene matches. The CDR3 runs 15 residues. The germline V gene encodes CDR1 MNHEY and CDR2 SVGEGT. The CDR3 region is CASSYGAGGAETQYF. CDR3 sequence (DNA): TGTGCCAGCAGTTACGGGGCAGGGGGCGCGGAGACCCAGTACTTC.

This clonotype was recorded at least ten times. The J gene is TRBJ2-7, the V gene TRBV2; tentative D call: TRBD2 (5 bases). CDR1 SNHLY and CDR2 FYNNEI come from the germline V gene. V was cut by 4 bases and J by 2 bases, with 12 bases left in between. The CDR3 is made up of 14 amino acids. CDR3: CASSGAGVPYEQYF. DNA for the CDR3: TGTGCCAGCAGTGGGGCCGGGGTGCCCTACGAGCAGTACTTC.